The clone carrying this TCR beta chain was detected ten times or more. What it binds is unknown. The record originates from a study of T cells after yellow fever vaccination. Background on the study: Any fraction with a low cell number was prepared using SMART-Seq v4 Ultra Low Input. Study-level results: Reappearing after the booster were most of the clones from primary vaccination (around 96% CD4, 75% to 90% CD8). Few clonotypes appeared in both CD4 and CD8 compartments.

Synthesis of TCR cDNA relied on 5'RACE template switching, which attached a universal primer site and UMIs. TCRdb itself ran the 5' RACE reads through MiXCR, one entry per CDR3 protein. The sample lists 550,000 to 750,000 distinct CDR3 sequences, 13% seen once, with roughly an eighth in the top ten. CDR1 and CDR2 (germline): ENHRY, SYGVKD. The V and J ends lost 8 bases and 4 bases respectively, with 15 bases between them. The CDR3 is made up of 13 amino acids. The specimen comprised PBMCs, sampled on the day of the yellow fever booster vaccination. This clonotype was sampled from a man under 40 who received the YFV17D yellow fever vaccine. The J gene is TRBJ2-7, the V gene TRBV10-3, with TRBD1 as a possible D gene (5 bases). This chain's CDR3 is CAISGQGMYEQYF. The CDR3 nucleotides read TGTGCCATCTCTGGGCAGGGCATGTACGAGCAGTACTTC.